The T cell receptor beta chain described here comes from a study of T cells in Graves' hyperthyroidism and ophthalmopathy (dated by TCRdb to the late 2010s). Concerning the study at large: Peripheral blood was sampled at the time of initial diagnosis, prior to any treatment. Thyroid tissue and blood T-cell repertoires from roughly six Graves' hyperthyroidism patients were also compared in the study. A discovery cohort of roughly 96 patients, approximately 45 with Graves' ophthalmopathy and 57 with stable Graves' hyperthyroidism, was used to find distinguishing TCR V-J signatures. The approximately 95 discovery patients were divided at random into training and test sets in a 7:3 ratio. TCR Vbeta CDR3 sequencing of approximately 140 peripheral blood samples (43 ophthalmopathy, around 80 hyperthyroidism and approximately 17 progressor patients) is reported in the paper. Prospective prediction of ophthalmopathy was tested in an independent validation cohort consisting of 18 to 20 hyperthyroidism patients and some 16 patients who later progressed to ophthalmopathy. After blood sampling, hyperthyroidism patients were treated with methimazole at a starting dose of 30 mg daily, and ophthalmopathy patients were treated with high-dose intravenous methylprednisolone. Results and caveats for the whole study, not just this receptor: In validation, the model predicted progression to ophthalmopathy with just under 71% sensitivity and approximately 72% specificity, a median of approximately 6.5 months before onset. Most expanded thyroid clonotypes (frequency above 0.001) were also detected in blood, a finding suggesting that blood repertoires may reflect thyroid immune responses. A 13 V-J signature model separated ophthalmopathy from stable hyperthyroidism, with roughly 88% sensitivity and around 84% specificity in cross-validation and 80%/75% in testing. No statistical method was used to fix the sample size in advance, and group allocation was not hidden from the investigators.

Stable Graves' hyperthyroidism was defined as no progression to ophthalmopathy during 18 months of follow-up. Hyperthyroidism patients were newly diagnosed, with disease duration under 2 months, and aged 18 to 65 years. Any patient with an uncontrolled infection, another autoimmune disease, pregnancy or lactation was excluded. Diagnoses relied on clinical symptoms, serum thyroxine and TRAb, thyroid ultrasound and orbital computed tomography. PBMCs were separated from approximately 9.9 ml of fresh peripheral blood using Ficoll-Paque density gradient centrifugation. Total RNA was extracted using Trizol reagent, and RNA quality was assessed on an Agilent 2100 Bioanalyzer. In this sample, this clonotype turned up a few times. Its antigen is still unknown. There are no base qualities to consult, and no much larger clone falls within one base. Including the terminal cysteine and phenylalanine, the CDR3 comprises 18 residues. Kept here is only the CDR3 DNA, which spans 54 bases and is read in frame from base 1. The germline V and J ends show losses of 6 bases and 6 bases respectively, and no gene match explains 19 bases of the junction.

The TCR beta CDR3 regions were amplified from RNA transcripts. A first-round RT-PCR of the TCR CDR3 used the HTBI primer set with the Qiagen OneStep RT-PCR kit. A second multiplex PCR round built the libraries, followed by size selection and purification. Libraries were sequenced paired-end with 100 bp reads on an Illumina HiSeq2000. The source study handled its data this way. SOAPnuke was used to process the raw data, with reads discarded if the reads contained adapters or uncalled bases, had a mean Phred below 15, or lacked an exact constant-primer or identifier match. COPE v1.2.5 was used to merge high-quality paired reads, and clonotypes were defined as unique nucleotide sequences. MiTCR v1.1 was used to align clonotypes to the IMGT TRBV, TRBD and TRBJ reference segments. Analysis was restricted to V-J combinations with a frequency above 0.0001, which covered roughly 99% of repertoires. The TCS score was defined as the ratio of F50 (clonal expansion) to E x V (chaos), calculated using BLOSUM62-based TCRdist between CDR3 peptides within each V-J. Welch's t-statistics and random forest reduced 450 to 600 V-J features to 13, which were used in a naive Bayes classifier (R e1071). Starting from the raw public reads, TCRdb applied fastp trimming at Q25, assembled clones with MiXCR and retained in-frame beta chains. Each CDR3 protein appears once, grouped with its most common genes and DNA. These V and J calls originate from TCRdb's pipeline instead of the authors' own analysis. Within this sample are roughly 420,000 distinct CDR3 sequences, with 15% to 17% of them counted one time only. The ten largest make up around 14% of the sample.

The sequence came from a woman under 30 with Graves' hyperthyroidism. The sequenced sample was blood. The sequence joins TRBV12-3 or TRBV12-4 to TRBJ2-1, with 8 junctional bases fitting TRBD2. The CDR3 sequence is CASRGGTSGGQKINEQFF. The sequence in DNA is TGTGCCAGCAGGGGCGGTACTAGCGGCGGCCAGAAGATCAATGAGCAGTTCTTC.